This T cell receptor beta chain was retrieved from a study of naive and memory T cell subsets. This clonotype was picked up a small number of times. Its matching antigen is unknown. The CDR3 runs 16 residues. The V and J ends lost 4 bases and 4 bases respectively, with 18 bases between them. Germline loops: CDR1 SEHNR, CDR2 FQNEAQ (reference sequence). An equimolar mix of two oligonucleotides served as the beta constant-region primer for TRBC1 and TRBC2. Nested alpha and beta constant-region primers with the SP2 primer drove four PCR rounds on ligated cDNA. An oligonucleotide with the SP2 primer and a 12-nucleotide UMI was ligated to the cDNA 3' end. One entry per CDR3 protein results from TCRdb running MiXCR on the UMI-ligation and nested PCR reads. The table includes tens of thousands of distinct CDR3 sequences, over 9% detected once. Alpha and beta libraries were amplified separately from the second PCR onward.

Study results and caveats: Clonotypes here are unpaired alpha or beta chain sequences. No ground truth validated the naive and memory repertoire findings.

This TCR was sampled from a human donor in good health. The chain combines TRBV7-9 with TRBJ2-3; D possibly corresponds to TRBD1 (6 bases). The sequencing sample was made of naive CD8+ T cells from blood. The DNA of the CDR3 is TGTGCCAGCAGCTCCGCTCTGGGGGCCGGTGCAGATACGCAGTATTTT. Translation: CASSSALGAGADTQYF.